The clone carrying this T cell receptor beta chain came up a few times. Antigen: not known. The sample belongs to a study of T cell repertoires in aging, cancer and after chemotherapy. The template was genomic DNA from peripheral blood, not RNA. Study conclusions and caveats: Rebound thymic output was suggested by rising median generation probability during chemotherapy in each cancer cohort.

Germline V gene sequence: CDR1 LNHDA, CDR2 SQIVND (reference sequence). The CDR3 is 16 amino acids. The V gene end was trimmed by 8 bases and the J gene end by 2 bases; junction bases not matched to a gene: 12. Multiplex touch-down PCR with TRB-A/B primers amplified rearranged V-D-J TRB sequences. Using its own MiXCR run on the multiplex PCR reads, TCRdb lists one record per CDR3 protein. The repertoire includes about 19,000 distinct CDR3 sequences, roughly 37% of them detected once, and 17% sits in the top ten. The rearrangement joins TRBV19 to TRBJ1-5; 7 bases line up with TRBD1. Specimen: blood. The source of this sequence is a human donor with a solid tumor. CDR3 nucleotide sequence: TGTGCCAGTGCCGACAGGGAGGTTTTCGGCAATCAGCCCCAGCATTTT. Its translation is CASADREVFGNQPQHF.